The clone carrying this TCR beta chain was picked up a small number of times. The target antigen is unknown. Trimming left V 6 bases short and J 3 bases short, with 12 bases between. The CDR3 loop spans 14 amino acids. CDR1 is MNHNS and CDR2 is SASEGT in the germline V gene. The time point here: patch test 1, 2 weeks after DPC sensitization. The treatment: therapeutic diphenylcyclopropenone sensitization with weekly scalp DPC. Unique molecular identifiers were linked by the library to individual cDNA molecules. TCRdb called the RACE reads again in MiXCR, with one record for every CDR3 protein. The data show around 77,000 distinct CDR3 sequences, with roughly 9.8% seen just once and 3.3% held by the top ten. These data come from a study of human T cells and chemical hapten exposure. Study summary: Patches that contained 0.01% DPC were applied to the upper back and read at 6 days.

Study-wide findings and caveats: All donors were alopecia patients, so their immunity may differ from that of healthy people. High-frequency TCRs, those above 1 in 1000, stayed the same after DPC sensitization.

Sequenced here: whole blood, sampled in connection with sensitization to the hapten diphenylcyclopropenone (DPC). The V call is TRBV6-1, the J call TRBJ1-5; a possible D gene is TRBD1 (5 bases). The TCR was taken from a woman aged 40-49 years with alopecia areata. Some clones in this sample may be carry-over from other donors' samples. The CDR3 sequence: CASRWGNNNQPQHF. In DNA form, the CDR3 reads TGTGCCAGCAGGTGGGGGAATAACAATCAGCCCCAGCATTTT.